The sequence of this T cell receptor beta chain was determined in a study of shared clonotypes between healthy human individuals. Overall study findings and caveats: Sequencing depth was predicted to influence how clonotypes are shared among donors.

With regard to this clone: Its cognate antigen is unknown.

The CDR3 extends over 11 amino acids. Germline values: CDR1 GTSNPN, CDR2 SVGIG (reference sequence). V was pared by 5 bases and J by 6 bases, with 3 bases of the junction left unmatched. Sequencing used immunoSEQ multiplex PCR; TCRdb keeps in-frame clones, though not all of them. The sample gives millions of clones, roughly 91% of which show up once; under 2% is in the top ten. Naivety among CD8 cells was defined by CD45RO negativity and positive CCR7 selection, thereby excluding terminally differentiated effector memory CD45RA+ cells. There were no recent acute infections or vaccinations among the donors, who were healthy HIV-negative adults.

The chain has TRBV30 and TRBJ2-7; 8 nucleotides match TRBD2. The receptor was derived from a man aged 18 to 29 in good health. Some clones in this sample may be carry-over from other donors' samples. Sequencing was done on a sample of naive CD8+ T cells from PBMCs. CDR3 nucleotides: TGTGCCTGGGGACTAGCTGCCGAGCAGTACTTC. It specifies CAWGLAAEQYF.